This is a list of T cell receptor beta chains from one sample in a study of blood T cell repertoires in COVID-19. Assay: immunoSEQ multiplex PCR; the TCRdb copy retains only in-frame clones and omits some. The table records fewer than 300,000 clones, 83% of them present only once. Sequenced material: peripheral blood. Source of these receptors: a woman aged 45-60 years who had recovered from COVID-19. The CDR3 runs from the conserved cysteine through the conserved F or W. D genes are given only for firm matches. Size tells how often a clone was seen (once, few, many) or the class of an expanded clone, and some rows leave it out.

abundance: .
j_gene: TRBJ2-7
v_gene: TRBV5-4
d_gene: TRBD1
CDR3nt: TGTGCCAGCAGCACAATCGACAGGGTCTCCTACGAGCAGTACTTC
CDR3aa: CASSTIDRVSYEQYF

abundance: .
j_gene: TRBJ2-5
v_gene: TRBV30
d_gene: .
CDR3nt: TGTGCCTGGAGTTACAAGTACCAAGAGACCCAGTACTTC
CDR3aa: CAWSYKYQETQYF

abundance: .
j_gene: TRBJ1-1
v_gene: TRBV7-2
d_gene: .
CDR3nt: TGTGCCAGCAGCTTAGTGGGGGGGCAGGGAAACTCTGAAGCTTTCTTT
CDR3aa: CASSLVGGQGNSEAFF

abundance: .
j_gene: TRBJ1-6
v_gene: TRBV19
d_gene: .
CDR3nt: TGTGCCAGTAGTATGTGGCGACAGTATAATTCACCCCTCCACTTT
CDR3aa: CASSMWRQYNSPLHF

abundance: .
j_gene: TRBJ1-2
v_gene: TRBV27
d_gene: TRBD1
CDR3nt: TGTGCCAGCAGACTGCGGACAGGGATCACGGGAGGCTACACCTTC
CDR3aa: CASRLRTGITGGYTF

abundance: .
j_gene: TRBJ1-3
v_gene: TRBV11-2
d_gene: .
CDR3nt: TGTGCCAGCAGCCCCCGACAGAGCTCTGGAAACACCATATATTTT
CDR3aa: CASSPRQSSGNTIYF

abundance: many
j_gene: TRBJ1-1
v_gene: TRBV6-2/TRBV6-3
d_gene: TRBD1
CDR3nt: TGTGCCAGCAGTGCTACAGGGGGCGCCCCGTGGACTGAAGCTTTCTTT
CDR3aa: CASSATGGAPWTEAFF

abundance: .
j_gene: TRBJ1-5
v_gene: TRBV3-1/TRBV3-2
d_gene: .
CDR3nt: TGTGCCAGCAGCCGCCCGGGGCAGCCCCAGCATTTT
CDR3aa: CASSRPGQPQHF

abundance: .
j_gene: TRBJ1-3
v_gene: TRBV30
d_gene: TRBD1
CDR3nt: TGTGCCTGGCTGAAAACAGGGGAGAGAAACACCATATATTTT
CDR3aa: CAWLKTGERNTIYF

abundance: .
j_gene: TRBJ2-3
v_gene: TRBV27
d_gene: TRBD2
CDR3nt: TGTGCCAGCAGTTCCGGGGTACTAGCGGGGGTCACAGATACGCAGTATTTT
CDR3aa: CASSSGVLAGVTDTQYF

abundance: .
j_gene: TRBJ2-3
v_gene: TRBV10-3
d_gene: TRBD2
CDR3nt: TGTGCCATCAAGCGGAAACTAGCGGGGCTGACAGATACGCAGTATTTT
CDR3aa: CAIKRKLAGLTDTQYF

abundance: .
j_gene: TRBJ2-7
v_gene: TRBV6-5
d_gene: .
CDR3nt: TGTGCCAGCAGTTACTCCTCAGGGGTTGGTGCCGAGCAGTACTTC
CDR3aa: CASSYSSGVGAEQYF

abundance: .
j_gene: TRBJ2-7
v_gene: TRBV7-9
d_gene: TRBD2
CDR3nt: TGTGCCAGCAGCCCGGGGGGAGTGTACGAGCAGTACTTC
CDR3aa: CASSPGGVYEQYF

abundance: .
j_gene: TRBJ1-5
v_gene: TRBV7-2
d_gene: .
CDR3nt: TGTGCCAGCAGCCCGCAGGGTTTACAGCCCCAGCATTTT
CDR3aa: CASSPQGLQPQHF

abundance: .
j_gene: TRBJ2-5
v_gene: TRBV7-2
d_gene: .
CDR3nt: TGTGCCAGCAGCTTAGATAGTAATAATATCGAGACCCAGTACTTC
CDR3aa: CASSLDSNNIETQYF

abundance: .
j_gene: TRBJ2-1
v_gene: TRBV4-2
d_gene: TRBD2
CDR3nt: TGTGCCAGCAGCCAAGATCTCCGGACTAGCGGGAGCAATGAGCAGTTCTTC
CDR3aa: CASSQDLRTSGSNEQFF

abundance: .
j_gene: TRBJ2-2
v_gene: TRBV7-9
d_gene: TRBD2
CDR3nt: TGTGCCAGCAGCCCTAGACTAGCGGGGGGGACTCCGAACACCGGGGAGCTGTTTTTT
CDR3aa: CASSPRLAGGTPNTGELFF

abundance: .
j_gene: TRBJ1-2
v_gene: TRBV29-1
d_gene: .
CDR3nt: TGCAGCGACGACAGAAAGAATGGCTACACCTTC
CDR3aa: CSDDRKNGYTF

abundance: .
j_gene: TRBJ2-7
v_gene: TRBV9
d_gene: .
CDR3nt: TGTGCCAGCAGCGTTGATGGGGGGGGCTTGCCCTACGAGCAGTACTTC
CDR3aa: CASSVDGGGLPYEQYF

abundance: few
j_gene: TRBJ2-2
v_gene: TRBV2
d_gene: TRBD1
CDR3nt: TGTGCCGCAAGACAGGGTGGGAGTACCGGGGAGCTGTTTTTT
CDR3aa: CAARQGGSTGELFF

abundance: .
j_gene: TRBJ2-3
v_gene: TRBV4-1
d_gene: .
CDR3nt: TGCGCCAGCAGCCAAGGCAGGGGCCCACTCCAAACAACGGGTACGCAGTATTTT
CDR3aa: CASSQGRGPLQTTGTQYF

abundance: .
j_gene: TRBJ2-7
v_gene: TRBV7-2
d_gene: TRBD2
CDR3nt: TGTGCCAGCAGCTACGGACTAGCGGGGTTGAGCTCCTACGAGCAGTACTTC
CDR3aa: CASSYGLAGLSSYEQYF

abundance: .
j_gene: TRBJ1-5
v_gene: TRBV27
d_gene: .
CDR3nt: TGTGCCAGCAGTAATGCGGTTTTTGAGCAGCCCCAGCATTTT
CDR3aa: CASSNAVFEQPQHF

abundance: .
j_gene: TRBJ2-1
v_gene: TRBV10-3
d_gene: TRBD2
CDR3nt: TGTGCCATCAGTACCGCTAGCGGGAGGGCCGCCCCCGAGTTCTTC
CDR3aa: CAISTASGRAAPEFF

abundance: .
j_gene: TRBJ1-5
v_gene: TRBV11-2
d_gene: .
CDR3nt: TGTGCCAGCAGCTTAGAGGGGGGTAGCAATCAGCCCCAGCATTTT
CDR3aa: CASSLEGGSNQPQHF

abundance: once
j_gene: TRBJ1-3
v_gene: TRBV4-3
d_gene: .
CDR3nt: TGCGCCAGCAGCCAACAGACAGACGGAAACACCATATATTTT
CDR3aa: CASSQQTDGNTIYF

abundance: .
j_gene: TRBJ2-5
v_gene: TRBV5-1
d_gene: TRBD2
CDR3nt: TGCGCCAGCAGCTTGGCCCCGGGGGGAGAGACCCAGTACTTC
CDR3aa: CASSLAPGGETQYF

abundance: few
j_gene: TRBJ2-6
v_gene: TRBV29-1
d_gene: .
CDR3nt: TGCAGCGTCAGCAGGTCCGGGGCCAACGTCCTGACTTTC
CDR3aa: CSVSRSGANVLTF

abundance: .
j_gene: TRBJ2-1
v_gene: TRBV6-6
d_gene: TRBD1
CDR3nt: TGTGCCAGCACCACAGGGGAGTGGGCCTACAATGAGCAGTTCTTC
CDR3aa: CASTTGEWAYNEQFF

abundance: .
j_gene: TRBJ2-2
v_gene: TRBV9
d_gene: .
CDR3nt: TGTGCCAGCAGCGTAATGGGCGGGACGCGGGGGGAGCTGTTTTTT
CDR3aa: CASSVMGGTRGELFF

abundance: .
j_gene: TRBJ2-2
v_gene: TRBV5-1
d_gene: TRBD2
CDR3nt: TGCGCCAGCAGCTTCATTCTAGCGGGGGGTGCCGGGGAGCTGTTTTTT
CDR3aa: CASSFILAGGAGELFF

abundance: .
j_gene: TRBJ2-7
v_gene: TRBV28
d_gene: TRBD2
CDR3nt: TGTGCCAGCAGTTCCTCGGGGGGCTCCTACGAGCAGTACTTC
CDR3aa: CASSSSGGSYEQYF

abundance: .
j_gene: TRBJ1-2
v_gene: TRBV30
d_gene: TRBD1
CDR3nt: TGTGCCTGCCGGACAGGGGCTAACTATGGCTACACCTTC
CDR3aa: CACRTGANYGYTF

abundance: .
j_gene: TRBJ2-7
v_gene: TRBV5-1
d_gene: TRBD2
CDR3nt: TGCGCCAGCAGCTTCGGGAGGGAACTTTCCTACGAGCAGTACTTC
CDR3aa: CASSFGRELSYEQYF

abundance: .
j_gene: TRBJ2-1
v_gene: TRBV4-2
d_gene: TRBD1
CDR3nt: TGTGCCAGTTCTGCAGGGACAGGGGGCAATAATGAGCAGTTCTTC
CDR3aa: CASSAGTGGNNEQFF

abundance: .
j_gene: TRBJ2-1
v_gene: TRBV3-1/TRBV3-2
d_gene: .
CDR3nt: TGTGCCAGCACCCGGTACAATGAGCAGTTCTTC
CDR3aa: CASTRYNEQFF

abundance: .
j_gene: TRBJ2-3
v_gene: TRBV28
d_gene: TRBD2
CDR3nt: TGTGCCAGCAGTTTACTGGGACGGGGGGCAGATACGCAGTATTTT
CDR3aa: CASSLLGRGADTQYF

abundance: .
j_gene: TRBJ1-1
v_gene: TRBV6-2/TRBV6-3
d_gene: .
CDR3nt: TGTGCCAGCAGTTACGGCGGGGGTGACACTGAAGCTTTCTTT
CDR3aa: CASSYGGGDTEAFF

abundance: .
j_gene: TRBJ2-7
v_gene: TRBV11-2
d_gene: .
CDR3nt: TGTGCCAGCAGCTTAGATCGGGCCAACGGGGCCTACGAGCAGTACTTC
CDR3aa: CASSLDRANGAYEQYF

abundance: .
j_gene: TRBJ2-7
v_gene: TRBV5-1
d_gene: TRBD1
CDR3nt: TGCGCCAGCAGCCCGGACAGGGAACGGGGAAAGCAGTACTTC
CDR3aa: CASSPDRERGKQYF

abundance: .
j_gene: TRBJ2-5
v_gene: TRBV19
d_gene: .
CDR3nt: TGTGCCAGTAGTATGGGACGGGGGCAAGAGACCCAGTACTTC
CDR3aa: CASSMGRGQETQYF

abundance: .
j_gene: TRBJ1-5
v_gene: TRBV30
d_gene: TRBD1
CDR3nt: TGTGCCTGGAGTGTACAGGGGATAGGCAATCAGCCCCAGCATTTT
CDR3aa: CAWSVQGIGNQPQHF

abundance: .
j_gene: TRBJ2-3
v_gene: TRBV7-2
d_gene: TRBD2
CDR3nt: TGTGCCAGCAGCTTCGGGACAACGGGACTAGCTACCACAGATACGCAGTATTTT
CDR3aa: CASSFGTTGLATTDTQYF

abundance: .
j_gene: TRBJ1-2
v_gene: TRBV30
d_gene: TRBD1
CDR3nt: TGTGCCTGGAGTATTAAGGGGGCGAACTATGGCTACACCTTC
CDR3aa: CAWSIKGANYGYTF

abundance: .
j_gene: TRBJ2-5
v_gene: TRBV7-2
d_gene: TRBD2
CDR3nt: TGTGCCAGCAGCCTCCTTGCTAGCGGGAGACTGGAGACCCAGTACTTC
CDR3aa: CASSLLASGRLETQYF

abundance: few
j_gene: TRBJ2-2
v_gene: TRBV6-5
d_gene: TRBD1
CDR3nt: TGTGCCAGCAGTTCACCGGAGACAGGGTTCGGGGAGCTGTTTTTT
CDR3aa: CASSSPETGFGELFF

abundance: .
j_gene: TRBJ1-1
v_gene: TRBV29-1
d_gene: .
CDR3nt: TGCAGCGTTGTACGACAGAAGAACACTGAAGCTTTCTTT
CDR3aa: CSVVRQKNTEAFF

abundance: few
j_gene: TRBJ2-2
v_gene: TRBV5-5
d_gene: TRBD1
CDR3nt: TGTGCCAGCAGCTTGGAGGGGACAGCGAACACCGGGGAGCTGTTTTTT
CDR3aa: CASSLEGTANTGELFF

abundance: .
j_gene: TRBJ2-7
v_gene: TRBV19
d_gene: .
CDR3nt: TGTGCCAGTAGTGGGGCGACCCTGTACGAGCAGTACTTC
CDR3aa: CASSGATLYEQYF

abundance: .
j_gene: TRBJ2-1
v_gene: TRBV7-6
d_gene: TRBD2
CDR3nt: TGTGCCAGCAGCTTAGCGGCTAGCGGGGGCAATGAGCAGTTCTTC
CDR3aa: CASSLAASGGNEQFF

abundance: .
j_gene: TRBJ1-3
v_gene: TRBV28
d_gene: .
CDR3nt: TGTGCCAGCAACCTACGGGGAATTTCAAACACCATATATTTT
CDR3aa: CASNLRGISNTIYF

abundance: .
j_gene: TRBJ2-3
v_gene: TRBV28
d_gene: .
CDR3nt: TGTGCCAGCAGCCCCCTTAAACCTAGACAGAGCTTAAACGGAGATACGCAGTATTTT
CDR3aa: CASSPLKPRQSLNGDTQYF

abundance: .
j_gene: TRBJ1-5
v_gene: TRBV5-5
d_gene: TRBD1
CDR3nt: TGTGCCAGCAGCTATCTCCCACAGGGGAATCAGCCCCAGCATTTT
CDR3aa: CASSYLPQGNQPQHF

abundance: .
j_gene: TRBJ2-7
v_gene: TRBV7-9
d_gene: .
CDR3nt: TGTGCCAGCAGCTTAGATTACGCAAAGGGGGACGAGCAGTACTTC
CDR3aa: CASSLDYAKGDEQYF

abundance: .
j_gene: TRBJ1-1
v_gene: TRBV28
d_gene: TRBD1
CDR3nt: TGTGCCAGCAGTTTACAGGGGGCGACAGCTTTCTTT
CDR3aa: CASSLQGATAFF

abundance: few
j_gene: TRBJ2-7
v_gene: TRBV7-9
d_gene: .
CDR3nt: TGTGCCAGCAGCTTAGCAGCCTCAGAGCAGTACTTC
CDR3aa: CASSLAASEQYF

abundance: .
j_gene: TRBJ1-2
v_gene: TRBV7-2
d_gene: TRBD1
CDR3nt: TGTGCCAGCAGCCGAGGACAGGGAGATGGCTACACCTTC
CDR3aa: CASSRGQGDGYTF

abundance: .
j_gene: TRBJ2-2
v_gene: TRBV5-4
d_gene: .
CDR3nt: TGTGCCAGCAGTGGGCAGGGAACAGCCGGGGAGCTGTTTTTT
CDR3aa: CASSGQGTAGELFF

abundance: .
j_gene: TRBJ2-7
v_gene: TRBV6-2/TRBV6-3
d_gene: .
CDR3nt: TGTGCCAGCAGTTGGGGCAGCGTGAGACCCGAGCAGTACTTC
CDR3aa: CASSWGSVRPEQYF